Listed below are T cell receptor beta chains from one sample, sequenced in a study of blood T cell repertoires in COVID-19. Sequencing was performed with immunoSEQ multiplex PCR; in TCRdb, only in-frame clones are kept and a portion is missing. The sample holds about 76,000 clones, around nine tenths seen once. The sample consisted of peripheral blood. All receptors come from a man younger than 45 with acute or convalescent COVID-19. CDR3s include the opening cysteine and the closing phenylalanine or tryptophan. The D gene is left open where the match is weak. Expanded clones are given a class, and other clones once, few, many or no size at all.

CDR3 protein	CDR3 DNA	D gene	V gene	J gene	clone size
CASSRQGAGSPLHF	TGTGCCAGCAGCCGACAGGGTGCAGGTTCACCCCTCCACTTT	TRBD1	TRBV6-6	TRBJ1-6	-
CASSWFGQPQHF	TGTGCCAGTAGTTGGTTCGGGCAGCCCCAGCATTTT	-	TRBV19	TRBJ1-5	-
CASSFGRSYEQYF	TGTGCCAGCAGTTTTGGTCGGTCCTACGAGCAGTACTTC	-	TRBV28	TRBJ2-7	-
CASSLGGLAGGLGDTQYF	TGTGCCAGCAGCTTAGGAGGACTAGCGGGAGGTCTGGGAGATACGCAGTATTTT	TRBD2	TRBV7-2	TRBJ2-3	-
CASSRGRGYTF	TGTGCCAGTAGCAGGGGTAGGGGCTACACCTTC	-	TRBV19	TRBJ1-2	-
CAISSAGNTGELFF	TGTGCCATCAGTTCGGCGGGGAACACCGGGGAGCTGTTTTTT	-	TRBV10-3	TRBJ2-2	-
CASSLSGRKTQYF	TGTGCCAGCAGTCTTAGCGGGAGGAAGACCCAGTACTTC	TRBD2	TRBV6-5	TRBJ2-5	-
CASSLVLGATEAFF	TGTGCCAGCAGCTTAGTTCTTGGAGCTACTGAAGCTTTCTTT	-	TRBV7-9	TRBJ1-1	-
CASSESGTPDQPQHF	TGTGCCAGCAGTGAAAGTGGGACACCCGATCAGCCCCAGCATTTT	-	TRBV6-4	TRBJ1-5	few
CASSPRSRQDNEQFF	TGTGCCAGCTCACCACGTTCTCGGCAGGACAATGAGCAGTTCTTC	-	TRBV18	TRBJ2-1	-
CASSLMTPDRRGAYEQYF	TGTGCCAGCAGCCTAATGACTCCCGACAGGCGTGGGGCCTACGAGCAGTACTTC	-	TRBV25-1	TRBJ2-7	-
CSVEEREGRETQYF	TGCAGCGTTGAAGAGCGGGAGGGCCGAGAGACCCAGTACTTC	TRBD2	TRBV29-1	TRBJ2-5	-